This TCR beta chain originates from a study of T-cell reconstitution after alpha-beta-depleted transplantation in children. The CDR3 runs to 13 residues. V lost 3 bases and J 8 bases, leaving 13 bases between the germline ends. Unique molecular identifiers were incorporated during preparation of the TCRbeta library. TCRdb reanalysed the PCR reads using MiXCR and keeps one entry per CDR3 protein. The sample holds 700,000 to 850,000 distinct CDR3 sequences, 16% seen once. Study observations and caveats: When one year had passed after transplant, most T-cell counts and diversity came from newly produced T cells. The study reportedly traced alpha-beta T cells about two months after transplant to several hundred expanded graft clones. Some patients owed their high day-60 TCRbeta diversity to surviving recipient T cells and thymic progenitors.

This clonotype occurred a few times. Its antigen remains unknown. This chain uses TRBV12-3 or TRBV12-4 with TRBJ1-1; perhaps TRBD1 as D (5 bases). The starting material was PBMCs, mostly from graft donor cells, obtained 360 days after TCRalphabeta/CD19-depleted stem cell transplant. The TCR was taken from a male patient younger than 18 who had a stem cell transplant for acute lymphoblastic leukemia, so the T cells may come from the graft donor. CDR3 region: CASSFPGPREAFF. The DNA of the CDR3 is TGTGCCAGCAGTTTCCCGGGGCCCCGCGAAGCTTTCTTT.